Shown below are 5 T cell receptor beta chains from a single sample sequenced in a study of T cells of healthy individuals. Via MiXCR, TCRdb re-called the 5' RACE reads, giving one row per CDR3 protein. Among roughly 87,000 distinct CDR3 sequences listed, approximately 15% were seen once. Every receptor here comes from a human donor in good health.

The chain is built from TRBV4-1 and TRBJ2-7; 7 bases map to TRBD1. The CDR3 runs 16 residues. V trimming: 2 bases; J trimming: 7 bases; junction bases outside the gene matches: 14. Germline CDR1 reads MGHRA; CDR2 reads YSYEKL. CDR3 region: CASSQSGTEGWGEQYF. CDR3 nucleotides: TGCGCCAGCAGCCAATCTGGGACAGAGGGGTGGGGGGAGCAGTACTTC.

This clonotype was picked up many times. The V and J genes are TRBV20-1 and TRBJ2-1; D not certain. Germline assignment: CDR1 DFQATT and CDR2 SNEGSKA (reference sequence). Trimming removed 6 bases at V and 6 bases at J, with 18 bases between. This CDR3 comprises 14 residues. Here the CDR3 DNA reads TGCAGTGCCGAGCGATACTCTGCCAGCAATGAGCAGTTCTTC. This sequence encodes CSAERYSASNEQFF.

This clonotype was seen repeatedly, ten times or more. J is TRBJ2-3 and V is TRBV12-3 or TRBV12-4; D ambiguous. V lost 2 bases to trimming and J lost 4 bases, with 4 bases between them. This CDR3 has 12 amino acids. The CDR3 spells CASSLSSDTQYF. CDR3 coding DNA: TGTGCCAGCAGTTTATCGTCAGATACGCAGTATTTT.

The J gene is TRBJ1-6, the V gene TRBV4-3, with D possibly TRBD1 on 5 matching bases. The length of the CDR3 is 16 residues. The germline CDR1 and CDR2 sequences are LGHNA and YSLEER. V lost 0 bases, J lost 5 bases, and 11 bases lay in between. Here the CDR3 reads CASSQDAGTHNSPLHF. CDR3 in DNA: TGCGCCAGCAGCCAAGATGCAGGGACCCATAATTCACCCCTCCACTTT.

V and J are TRBV5-1 and TRBJ2-5, with 10 nucleotides matching TRBD1. The CDR3 spans 16 residues. Losses at the gene ends were 0 bases for V and 1 base for J; bases not matched to a gene: 3. Germline values: CDR1 SGHRS, CDR2 YFSETQ. In DNA, the CDR3 is TGCGCCAGCAGCTTGGAGGACAGGGGGGTCCAAGAGACCCAGTACTTC. It specifies CASSLEDRGVQETQYF. The whole variable domain, filled in from reference TRBV5-1 and TRBJ2-5, reads KAGVTQTPRYLIKTRGQQVTLSCSPISGHRSVSWYQQTPGQGLQFLFEYFSETQRNKGNFPGRFSGRQFSNSRSEMNVSTLELGDSALYLCASSLEDRGVQETQYFGPGTRLLVL.